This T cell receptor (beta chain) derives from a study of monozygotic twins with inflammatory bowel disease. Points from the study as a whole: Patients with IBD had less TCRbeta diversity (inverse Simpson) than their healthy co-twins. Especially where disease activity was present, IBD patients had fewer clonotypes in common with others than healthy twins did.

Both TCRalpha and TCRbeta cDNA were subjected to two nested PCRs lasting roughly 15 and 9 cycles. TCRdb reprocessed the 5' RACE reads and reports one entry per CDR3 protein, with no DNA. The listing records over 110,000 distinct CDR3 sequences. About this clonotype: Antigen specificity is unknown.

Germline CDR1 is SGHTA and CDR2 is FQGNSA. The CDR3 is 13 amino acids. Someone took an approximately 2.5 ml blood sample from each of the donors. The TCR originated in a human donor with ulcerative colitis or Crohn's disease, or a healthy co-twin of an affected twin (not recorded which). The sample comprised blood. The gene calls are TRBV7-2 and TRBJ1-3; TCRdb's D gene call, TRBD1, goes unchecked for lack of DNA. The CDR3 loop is CASSSGAGNTIYF.